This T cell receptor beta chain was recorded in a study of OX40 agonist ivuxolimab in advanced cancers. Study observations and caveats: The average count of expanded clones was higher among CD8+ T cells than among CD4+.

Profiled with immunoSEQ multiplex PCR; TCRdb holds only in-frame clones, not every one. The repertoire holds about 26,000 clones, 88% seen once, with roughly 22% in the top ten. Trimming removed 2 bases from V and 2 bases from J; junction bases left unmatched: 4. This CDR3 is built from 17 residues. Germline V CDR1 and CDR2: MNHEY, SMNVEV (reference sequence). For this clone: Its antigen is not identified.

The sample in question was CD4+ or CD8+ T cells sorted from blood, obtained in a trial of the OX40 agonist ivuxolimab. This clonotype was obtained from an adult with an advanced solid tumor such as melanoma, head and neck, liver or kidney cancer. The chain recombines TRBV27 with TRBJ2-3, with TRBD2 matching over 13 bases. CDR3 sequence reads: CASSLGTSGTITDTQYF. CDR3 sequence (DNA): TGTGCCAGCAGTTTAGGGACTAGCGGGACGATCACAGATACGCAGTATTTT.